The T cell receptor beta chain described here comes from a study of T cell changes during pregnancy in multiple sclerosis (dated by TCRdb to between 2017 and 2020). For context, the study as a whole: The study looked at changes in the T cell repertoire across pregnancy in women with multiple sclerosis.

As for this clone: This clone's antigen is unknown. No base quality values were provided; no much bigger clone lies one nucleotide off.

The library was obtained by the immunoSEQ multiplex PCR assay. Here the immuneACCESS table is served through TCRdb, limited to in-frame sequences with V and J called. Missing clones are a known gap in these copies; in checked studies unresolved V genes cover under half, and the rest lacks a known reason. The sample has some 39,000 clones on record, around nine tenths of them singletons. Clones ranked in the top ten supply around 3.9% of the sample. The germline V gene specifies SGHDT as CDR1 and YYEEEE as CDR2. The junction shows trimming of 1 base on V and 5 bases on J, plus 5 bases between the germline ends. From cysteine to phenylalanine, the CDR3 is 12 amino acids long. Only the CDR3 part of the read is kept: 36 bases, read in frame from the first base.

Recombination joined TRBV5-6 with TRBJ2-3, with the D gene not confidently named. Sequencing was performed on CD8+ T cells from peripheral blood mononuclear cells, taken in the first trimester of pregnancy. The origin of this receptor is a female donor with multiple sclerosis, enrolled in a pregnancy study. In nucleotide form, the sequence is TGTGCCAGCAGCTTGATACAAGATACGCAGTATTTT. This translates into CASSLIQDTQYF.